The 26 T cell receptor beta chains listed next were all sequenced from one sample in a study of blood T cells in healthy people across ages (dated by TCRdb to between 2015 and 2017). The library came from 5' RACE. The sample was run on an Illumina HiSeq 2500. A second PCR of about 7 to 12 cycles was run with a J-beta primer mix and a sample-barcoded 5' primer. TCRdb applied fastp at Q25 and MiXCR to the public reads, then kept only in-frame beta chains. Here each entry gathers all rows of one CDR3 protein and keeps the most common genes and DNA. The sample table lists roughly 1.6 million distinct CDR3 sequences, almost 35% of them with a count of one. Together, the top ten hold 10% to 12% of the sample. Source material: blood. These receptors all stem from a woman younger than 45 in good health.

Turning to this clonotype: A read error is possible here, since a much larger clone lies one base away. V is TRBV12-3 or TRBV12-4 and J is TRBJ2-7; D perhaps matches TRBD2 (6 bases). With 6 bases removed from V and 2 bases from J, the gap between germline ends came to 14 bases. CDR3 length: 14 residues. CDR3: CASSIGGSAYEQYF. DNA of the CDR3: TGTGCCAGCAGCATCGGAGGGAGCGCCTACGAGCAGTACTTC.

The chain couples TRBV7-2 to TRBJ2-7; D is ambiguous. In germline, CDR1 is SGHTA, CDR2 FQGNSA. The V and J ends lost 1 base and 0 bases respectively, with 13 bases between them. The CDR3 is made up of 16 amino acids. The CDR3 DNA reads TGTGCCAGCAGCTTAGGGCGGTTCCGAGGCTCCTACGAGCAGTACTTC. This sequence encodes CASSLGRFRGSYEQYF.

Only a few counts were recorded for this clonotype. The chain joins TRBV9 to TRBJ2-5; 9 bases are shared with TRBD2. Germline assignment: CDR1 SGDLS and CDR2 YYNGEE. The CDR3 is 16 residues long. The V and J ends lost 4 bases and 3 bases, in that order; junction bases with no gene match: 10. Here the CDR3 DNA reads TGTGCCAGCAGCATAGACGTGACTAGCGGTAAAGAGACCCAGTACTTC. This encodes CASSIDVTSGKETQYF.

This clonotype occurred many times. The rearrangement uses TRBV5-1 and TRBJ2-1, with 7 bases lining up with TRBD1. The CDR3 spans 13 residues. V was clipped by 3 bases and J by 7 bases; unmatched bases: 4. The V gene's germline CDR1 is SGHRS and CDR2 YFSETQ. CDR3 in DNA: TGCGCCAGCAGCTCCCTCAGGGGGAATGAGCAGTTCTTC. Protein product: CASSSLRGNEQFF.

In this sample, this clonotype turned up a few times. Sequence at one end of the junction differs from germline and may be a read error. The CDR3 nucleotides are TGTGCCTGCAGTTCTACCCGCGCCGATCAGCCCCAGCATTTT. Its translation is CACSSTRADQPQHF. The gene calls are TRBV12-3 or TRBV12-4 and TRBJ1-5; D is unclear. The CDR3 sequence is 14 residues long.

This clonotype was counted many times. Since a much larger clone is just one base distant, this may be a read error. This chain connects TRBV29-1 to TRBJ2-5; tentatively, D is TRBD1 (6 bases). CDR3 length: 11 residues. Germline V gene lookup returns CDR1 SQVTM and CDR2 ANQGSEA. The germline V and J ends were trimmed by 7 bases and 6 bases, with 12 bases remaining between them. CDR3 coding DNA: TGCAGCGGAAGCAGGGGACAGACCCAGTACTTC. Its protein product is CSGSRGQTQYF.

The chain combines TRBV11-2 with TRBJ1-4; 7 bases are shared with TRBD1. CDR1 is SGHAT and CDR2 is FQNNGV in the germline V gene. This CDR3 spans 15 amino acids. V lost 6 bases and J lost 2; bases outside the gene matches: 6. The CDR3 DNA is TGTGCCAGCAGTCAAAACAGGGGTACTAATGAAAAACTGTTTTTT. Its translation is CASSQNRGTNEKLFF.

In its sample, this clonotype was seen many times. V gene TRBV4-1 combines with J gene TRBJ2-7; D unresolved. This CDR3 is built from 16 residues. CDR1 MGHRA and CDR2 YSYEKL come from the germline V gene. Trimming took 1 base from V and 0 from J, leaving 13 bases between them. The CDR3 here is CASSQVSAYSSYEQYF. The CDR3 DNA reads as TGCGCCAGCAGCCAAGTTTCAGCCTACAGCTCCTACGAGCAGTACTTC.

This clonotype was detected only a few times. The chain combines TRBV7-6 with TRBJ2-5; tentatively, D is TRBD2 (6 bases). This CDR3 has 14 residues. Trimming removed 4 bases at V and 4 bases at J, with 13 bases between. Germline CDR1 SGHVS, CDR2 FNYEAQ. CDR3 DNA: TGTGCCAGCAGCTCGGACATGGGGGGAGAGACCCAGTACTTC. Translation gives CASSSDMGGETQYF.

The J gene is TRBJ1-4, the V gene TRBV25-1, with D perhaps TRBD1 (6 bases). CDR1 is MGHDK and CDR2 is SYGVNS in the germline V gene. Trimming cost V 3 bases and J 8 bases, with 13 bases left between them. The length of the CDR3 is 14 residues. The CDR3 sequence: CASSEAMTGEKLFF. The CDR3 bases are TGTGCCAGCAGTGAGGCGATGACAGGAGAAAAACTGTTTTTT.

The rearrangement links TRBV9 to TRBJ2-7; possibly TRBD2 for D (5 bases). Trimming shortened V by 0 bases and J by 3 bases, and 13 bases separated the two germline ends. This CDR3 is 15 amino acids long. Germline loops: CDR1 SGDLS, CDR2 YYNGEE. DNA for the CDR3: TGTGCCAGCAGCGTAGACGGGGTCGGAGGCTACGAGCAGTACTTC. It encodes CASSVDGVGGYEQYF.

CDR3 sequence (DNA): TGTGCCAGCAGTCTGGGACATCTAGGGGAGCAGTACTTC. It is translated as CASSLGHLGEQYF. V gene TRBV25-1 combines with J gene TRBJ2-7, with D possibly matching TRBD1 (6 bases). The V and J ends lost 5 bases and 7 bases respectively, with 15 bases between them. CDR3 length: 13 residues. In germline, CDR1 is MGHDK, CDR2 SYGVNS.

This chain uses TRBV27 with TRBJ1-1; D is possibly TRBD1 (5 bases). V lost 5 bases and J lost 0, with 13 bases in between. The CDR3 extends over 15 amino acids. Germline loops: CDR1 MNHEY, CDR2 SMNVEV (reference sequence). The CDR3: CASSPPGRLNTEAFF. For the CDR3, the DNA is TGTGCCAGCAGTCCCCCGGGACGTTTGAACACTGAAGCTTTCTTT.

This rearrangement joins TRBV2 to TRBJ1-1, with 7 positions matching TRBD1. Trimming at V came to 9 bases and at J to 4 bases, leaving 8 bases not matched to a gene. CDR1 is SNHLY, CDR2 FYNNEI, per germline. The CDR3 is 13 amino acids. The CDR3 sequence is CARPRDSGTEAFF. The CDR3 DNA sequence: TGTGCCAGACCACGGGACAGCGGCACTGAAGCTTTCTTT.

The chain joins TRBV20-1 to TRBJ2-6; 12 bases match TRBD1. V gave up 6 bases and J gave up 4 bases; unmatched junction bases: 4. In germline, CDR1 is DFQATT, CDR2 SNEGSKA (reference sequence). CDR3 length equals 15 residues. As DNA, the CDR3 is TGCAGTGCGAGGGACAGGGGGCGCGGGGCCAACGTCCTGACTTTC. Its protein is CSARDRGRGANVLTF.

This rearrangement joins TRBV3-1 to TRBJ2-5; tentatively, D is TRBD2 (5 bases). Germline V gene sequence: CDR1 LGHDT, CDR2 YNNKEL (reference sequence). Trimming pared 3 bases from V and 2 bases from J, leaving 13 bases between. The CDR3 extends over 15 amino acids. The CDR3 nucleotides are TGTGCCAGCAGCCACCTCAGCGGTGTTCAAGAGACCCAGTACTTC. Translating it yields CASSHLSGVQETQYF.

This chain uses TRBV6-5 with TRBJ2-2; 8 bases agree with TRBD2. The germline gives CDR1 MNHEY, CDR2 SVGAGI. This CDR3 comprises 15 residues. With V trimmed by 6 bases and J by 4 bases, 7 bases remained unmatched. This chain's CDR3 is CASRQLAEGTGELFF. The CDR3, as DNA: TGTGCCAGCAGACAACTAGCGGAGGGCACCGGGGAGCTGTTTTTT.

This clonotype came up many times. The V call is TRBV20-1, the J call TRBJ2-5; D is perhaps TRBD2 (6 bases). Germline CDR1 reads DFQATT; CDR2 reads SNEGSKA (reference sequence). This CDR3 is 16 amino acids long. Trimming left V 3 bases short and J 3 bases short, with 20 bases between. CDR3 sequence reads: CSASRASAQPKETQYF. CDR3 bases: TGCAGTGCTAGTAGGGCTAGCGCGCAACCGAAAGAGACCCAGTACTTC.

This clonotype was picked up a small number of times. Here the CDR3 DNA reads TGCGCCAGCAGCTTGGAACAGGACACAGATACGCAGTATTTT. Translation gives CASSLEQDTDTQYF. The V and J genes are TRBV5-1 and TRBJ2-3; D is possibly TRBD1 (5 bases). Germline V gives CDR1 SGHRS, CDR2 YFSETQ. CDR3 size: 14 residues. Trimming left V 0 bases short and J 2 bases short, with 7 bases between. The full variable domain, completed using reference TRBV5-1 and TRBJ2-3, is KAGVTQTPRYLIKTRGQQVTLSCSPISGHRSVSWYQQTPGQGLQFLFEYFSETQRNKGNFPGRFSGRQFSNSRSEMNVSTLELGDSALYLCASSLEQDTDTQYFGPGTRLTVL.

The chain uses TRBV7-2 and TRBJ1-4; 7 bases are a match to TRBD1. V was clipped by 3 bases and J by 4 bases; unmatched bases: 5. Germline loops: CDR1 SGHTA, CDR2 FQGNSA. The CDR3 is 15 amino acids. DNA for the CDR3: TGTGCCAGCAGCTTGCAGGGACAGCTTAATGAAAAACTGTTTTTT. Translated, it gives CASSLQGQLNEKLFF.

This clonotype was detected only a few times. The genes are TRBV5-6 and TRBJ2-3; D possibly corresponds to TRBD2 (7 bases). The CDR3 consists of 17 residues. Deletions cut 0 bases from V and 6 bases from J, with 20 bases between. Germline assignment: CDR1 SGHDT and CDR2 YYEEEE. This chain's CDR3 is CASSLGRLAGGLDTQYF. CDR3 nucleotides: TGTGCCAGCAGCTTGGGCCGACTAGCTGGGGGGCTGGATACGCAGTATTTT.

The chain employs TRBV7-3 and TRBJ1-1, with D maybe TRBD1 (5 bases). The CDR3 is 14 amino acids. V lost 5 bases to trimming and J lost 11 bases, with 21 bases between them. Germline V gene data show CDR1 as SGHTA and CDR2 as FQGTGA. CDR3 nucleotide sequence: TGTGCCAGCAGCCCCCCCTGGGGGGGGGAATGGGCTTTCTTT. Translating gives CASSPPWGGEWAFF.

The V and J genes are TRBV27 and TRBJ2-7; D unresolved. The V end was cut by 6 bases, the J end by 5 bases, with 17 bases between. CDR1 and CDR2 from the germline V gene are MNHEY and SMNVEV (reference sequence). The CDR3 covers 14 residues. CDR3 residues: CASRPVGPLNEQYF. Here the CDR3 DNA reads TGTGCCAGCAGACCCGTGGGCCCCCTGAACGAGCAGTACTTC.

This clonotype was found a few times. The V gene is TRBV7-3, the J gene TRBJ2-1; perhaps D is TRBD1 or TRBD2 (5 bases each). The germline CDR1 and CDR2 sequences are SGHTA and FQGTGA. The CDR3 totals 15 residues. Deletions cut 1 base from V and 6 bases from J, with 13 bases between. CDR3 nucleotides: TGTGCCAGCAGCTTAAAGTCGGGGACCATCAATGAGCAGTTCTTC. Protein product: CASSLKSGTINEQFF.

V and J are TRBV7-8 and TRBJ2-5, with 11 bases identical to TRBD2. The CDR3 has 16 amino acids. CDR1 SGHVS and CDR2 FQNEAQ come from the germline V gene. Trimming cost V 0 bases and J 5 bases; bases outside gene matches: 5. The CDR3 DNA reads TGTGCCAGCAGCTTAGCGGCTAGCGGGGGGAGTGAGACCCAGTACTTC. Amino acid sequence: CASSLAASGGSETQYF.

The chain links TRBV7-9 to TRBJ2-5; tentatively, D is TRBD2 (6 bases). V lost 5 bases to trimming and J lost 5 bases, with 15 bases between them. The germline V gene encodes CDR1 SEHNR and CDR2 FQNEAQ (reference sequence). The length of the CDR3 is 14 residues. The CDR3, as DNA: TGTGCCAGCAGCGCCCCGTCAGCGGGTGAGACCCAGTACTTC. It is translated as CASSAPSAGETQYF. Full variable domain (missing parts from reference TRBV7-9 and TRBJ2-5): DTGVSQNPRHKITKRGQNVTFRCDPISEHNRLYWYRQTLGQGPEFLTYFQNEAQLEKSRLLSDRFSAERPKGSFSTLEIQRTEQGDSAMYLCASSAPSAGETQYFGPGTRLLVL.